The rows below give T cell receptor beta chains drawn from one sample of a study of cytomegalovirus exposure and HLA in healthy donors. Sequencing was performed with immunoSEQ multiplex PCR; in TCRdb, only in-frame clones are kept and a portion is missing. Here the sample spans more than 75,000 clones, 80% to 90% being singletons. The sample comprised PBMCs. The receptors were sampled from a woman between 18 and 30 years old in good health and CMV-seropositive. Both conserved end residues are part of each CDR3. D genes are given only for firm matches. Size is stated for part of the rows, as once, few or many counts, or as a class when the clone is expanded.

v_call: TRBV4-1
j_call: TRBJ2-5
d_call: NA
clone_size: NA
cdr3_aa: CASSQVVSLQETQYF
cdr3_nt: TGCGCCAGCAGCCAAGTTGTGAGTCTACAAGAGACCCAGTACTTC

v_call: TRBV6-5
j_call: TRBJ1-6
d_call: TRBD1
clone_size: once
cdr3_aa: CASSYSTGSYSPLHF
cdr3_nt: TGTGCCAGCAGTTACTCGACAGGGTCCTATTCACCCCTCCACTTT

v_call: TRBV7-9
j_call: TRBJ1-1
d_call: NA
clone_size: NA
cdr3_aa: CASSLALVRVPEGAFF
cdr3_nt: TGTGCCAGCAGCTTAGCGCTTGTGCGGGTACCTGAAGGAGCTTTCTTT

v_call: TRBV6-6
j_call: TRBJ2-2
d_call: NA
clone_size: NA
cdr3_aa: CASADLNTGELFF
cdr3_nt: TGTGCCAGCGCGGACTTGAACACCGGGGAGCTGTTTTTT

v_call: TRBV7-9
j_call: TRBJ2-7
d_call: TRBD2
clone_size: NA
cdr3_aa: CASWTSGGPRPYEQYF
cdr3_nt: TGTGCCAGCTGGACTAGCGGGGGACCTCGGCCCTACGAGCAGTACTTC

v_call: TRBV19
j_call: TRBJ2-1
d_call: NA
clone_size: NA
cdr3_aa: CASSMGSEQFF
cdr3_nt: TGTGCCAGTAGTATGGGGAGTGAGCAGTTCTTC

v_call: TRBV9
j_call: TRBJ2-2
d_call: NA
clone_size: NA
cdr3_aa: CASTRTLTGELFF
cdr3_nt: TGTGCCAGCACCCGGACACTTACCGGGGAGCTGTTTTTT

v_call: TRBV6-5
j_call: TRBJ1-6
d_call: TRBD1
clone_size: NA
cdr3_aa: CASSPGGAPLHF
cdr3_nt: TGTGCCAGCAGCCCAGGGGGAGCACCCCTCCACTTT

v_call: TRBV6-1
j_call: TRBJ1-5
d_call: NA
clone_size: NA
cdr3_aa: CASREQQGNQPQHF
cdr3_nt: TGTGCCAGCAGAGAACAACAGGGAAATCAGCCCCAGCATTTT

v_call: TRBV4-1
j_call: TRBJ2-7
d_call: TRBD1
clone_size: NA
cdr3_aa: CASSQGHGGQDYYEQYF
cdr3_nt: TGCGCCAGCAGCCAAGGGCATGGGGGACAGGACTACTACGAGCAGTACTTC

v_call: TRBV28
j_call: TRBJ2-5
d_call: NA
clone_size: NA
cdr3_aa: CASSLEQGRGETQYF
cdr3_nt: TGTGCCAGCAGTTTAGAGCAGGGGAGGGGAGAGACCCAGTACTTC

v_call: TRBV6-1
j_call: TRBJ1-5
d_call: NA
clone_size: NA
cdr3_aa: CDSSEVGNPYSNQPQHF
cdr3_nt: TGTGACAGCAGTGAAGTCGGGAATCCTTATAGCAATCAGCCCCAGCATTTT

v_call: TRBV6-6
j_call: TRBJ1-1
d_call: NA
clone_size: NA
cdr3_aa: CASSYPARGTEAFF
cdr3_nt: TGTGCCAGCAGTTACCCGGCGCGGGGTACCGAAGCTTTCTTT

v_call: TRBV4-1
j_call: TRBJ2-7
d_call: TRBD2
clone_size: few
cdr3_aa: CASSLDGGSQYF
cdr3_nt: TGCGCCAGCAGCCTAGACGGGGGGTCGCAGTACTTC